The source of this T cell receptor beta chain is a study of shared clonotypes between healthy human individuals. Germline V CDR1 and CDR2: SSHAT, FNYEAQ (reference sequence). CDR3 length equals 16 residues. In regard to this clone: The junction and the germline gene differ at one end; a read error may be behind it.

Ten immunoSEQ deep assay plates were used to sequence unsorted PBMC DNA. The data were produced by immunoSEQ multiplex PCR, yet TCRdb's version contains in-frame clones alone and is incomplete. The data contain 450,000 to 650,000 clones, 70% to 80% of them singletons. Sequenced input: PBMCs. The chain has TRBV7-7 and TRBJ2-5, with 10 nucleotides matching TRBD2. This clonotype originated in a woman in her 40s in good health. Some clones in this sample may be carry-over from other donors' samples. As DNA, the CDR3 is TGTGCTAGCAGCCCTCGGTCTAGCGGGAGACGGGAGACCCAGTACTTC. It translates to CASSPRSSGRRETQYF.